This T cell receptor beta chain was identified in a study of blood T cell repertoires in COVID-19. Whole-study context: Acute-phase and convalescent COVID-19 samples originated in the United States, Italy and Spain. Nucleic acid was either cDNA or gDNA, and it came from T cells, B-cell-depleted T cells, or PBMCs.

The germline CDR1 and CDR2 sequences are LGHDT and YNNKEL (reference sequence). With 4 bases clipped from V and 1 base from J, the junction kept 9 bases outside the gene matches. The CDR3 is 17 residues long. Original data processing: Using reference gene primer amplification, nucleated cell counts were estimated. Some clones are missing from TCRdb's copy, which holds only in-frame ones; the method was immunoSEQ multiplex PCR. From that table come the V and J calls and clone size; the DNA was used to work out D and trimming. The sample holds approximately 460,000 clones, 75% to 90% seen once. The V call is TRBV3-1 (or the pseudogene TRBV3-2), the J call TRBJ2-3; 9 nucleotides align to TRBD2. The receptor was derived from a man younger than 30 with COVID-19, enrolled during active disease. Sequenced material: peripheral blood. The CDR3 DNA sequence: TGTGCCAGCAGCCGATTCCTTAGCGGGAGTGGCACAGATACGCAGTATTTT. Protein: CASSRFLSGSGTDTQYF.